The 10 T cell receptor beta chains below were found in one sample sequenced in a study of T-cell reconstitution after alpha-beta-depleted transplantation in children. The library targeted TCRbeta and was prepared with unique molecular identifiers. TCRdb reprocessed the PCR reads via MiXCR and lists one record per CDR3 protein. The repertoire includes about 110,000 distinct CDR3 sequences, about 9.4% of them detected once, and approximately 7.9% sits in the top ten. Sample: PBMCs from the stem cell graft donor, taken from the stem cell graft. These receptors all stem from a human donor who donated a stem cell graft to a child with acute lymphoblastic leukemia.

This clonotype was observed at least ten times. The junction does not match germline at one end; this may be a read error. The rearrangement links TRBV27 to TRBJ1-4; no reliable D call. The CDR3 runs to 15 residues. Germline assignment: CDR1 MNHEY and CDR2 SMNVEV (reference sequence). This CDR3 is CASRLNSRENEKLFF. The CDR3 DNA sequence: TGTGCCAGCCGTTTAAACAGCCGGGAGAATGAAAAACTGTTTTTT.

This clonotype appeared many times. The CDR3 spells CASSLGRGFHEQYF. The CDR3 nucleotides read TGCGCCAGCAGCTTGGGGAGAGGGTTCCACGAGCAGTACTTC. The V and J genes are TRBV5-1 and TRBJ2-7, with D maybe TRBD2 (5 bases). V was clipped by 0 bases and J by 5 bases, with 12 bases between them. Germline CDR1 is SGHRS and CDR2 is YFSETQ. This CDR3 has 14 residues.

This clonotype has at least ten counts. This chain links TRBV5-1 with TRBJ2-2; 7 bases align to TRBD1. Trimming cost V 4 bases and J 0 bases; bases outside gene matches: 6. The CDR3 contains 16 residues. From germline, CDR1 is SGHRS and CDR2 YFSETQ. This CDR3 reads CASSEQGNTNTGELFF. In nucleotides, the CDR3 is TGCGCCAGCAGCGAACAGGGGAACACGAACACCGGGGAGCTGTTTTTT.

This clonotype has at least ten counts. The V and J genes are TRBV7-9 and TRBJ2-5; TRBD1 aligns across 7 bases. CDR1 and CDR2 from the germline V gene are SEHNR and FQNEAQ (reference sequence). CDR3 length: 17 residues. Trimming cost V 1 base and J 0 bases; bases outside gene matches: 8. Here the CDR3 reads CASSLGQQGSYQETQYF. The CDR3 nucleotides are TGTGCCAGCAGCTTAGGGCAACAGGGGAGTTACCAAGAGACCCAGTACTTC.

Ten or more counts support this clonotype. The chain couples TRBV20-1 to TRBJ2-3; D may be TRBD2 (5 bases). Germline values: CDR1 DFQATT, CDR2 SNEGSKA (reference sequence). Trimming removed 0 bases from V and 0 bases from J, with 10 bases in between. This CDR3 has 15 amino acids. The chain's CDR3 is CSARDERSSTDTQYF. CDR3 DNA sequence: TGCAGTGCTAGAGATGAGCGGTCTAGCACAGATACGCAGTATTTT.

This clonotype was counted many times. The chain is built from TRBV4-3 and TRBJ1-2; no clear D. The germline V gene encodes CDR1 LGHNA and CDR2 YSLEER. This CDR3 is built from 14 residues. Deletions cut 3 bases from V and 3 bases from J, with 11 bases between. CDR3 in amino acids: CASSQGRVDYGYTF. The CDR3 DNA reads TGCGCCAGCAGCCAGGGGAGGGTGGACTATGGCTACACCTTC.

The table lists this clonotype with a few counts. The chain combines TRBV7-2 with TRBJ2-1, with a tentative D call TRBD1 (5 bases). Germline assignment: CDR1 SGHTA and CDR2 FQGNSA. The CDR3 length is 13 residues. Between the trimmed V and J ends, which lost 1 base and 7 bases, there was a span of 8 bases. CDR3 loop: CASSLGGTNEQFF. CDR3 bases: TGTGCCAGCAGCTTAGGGGGCACTAATGAGCAGTTCTTC.

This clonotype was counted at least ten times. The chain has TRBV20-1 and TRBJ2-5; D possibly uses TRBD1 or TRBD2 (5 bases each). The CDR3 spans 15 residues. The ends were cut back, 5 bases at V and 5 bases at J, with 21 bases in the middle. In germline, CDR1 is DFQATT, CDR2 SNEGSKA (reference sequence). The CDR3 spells CSAAPGTRTSETQYF. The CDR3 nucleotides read TGCAGTGCTGCCCCCGGGACCCGGACGTCGGAGACCCAGTACTTC.

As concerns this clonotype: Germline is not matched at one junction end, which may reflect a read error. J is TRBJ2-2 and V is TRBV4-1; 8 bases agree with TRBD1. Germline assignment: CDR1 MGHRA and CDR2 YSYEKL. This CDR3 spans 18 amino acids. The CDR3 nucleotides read TGCCCCAGCAGCCGAGCCCGGACAGGGAGGCCGAACACCGGGGAGCTGTTTTTT. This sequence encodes CPSSRARTGRPNTGELFF.

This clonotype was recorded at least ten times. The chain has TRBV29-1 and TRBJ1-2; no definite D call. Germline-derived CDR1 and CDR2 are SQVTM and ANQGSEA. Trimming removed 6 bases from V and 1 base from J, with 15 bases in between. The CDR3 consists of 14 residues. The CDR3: CSVGSLQLNYGYTF. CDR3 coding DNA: TGCAGCGTGGGTAGCCTACAGCTTAACTATGGCTACACCTTC.